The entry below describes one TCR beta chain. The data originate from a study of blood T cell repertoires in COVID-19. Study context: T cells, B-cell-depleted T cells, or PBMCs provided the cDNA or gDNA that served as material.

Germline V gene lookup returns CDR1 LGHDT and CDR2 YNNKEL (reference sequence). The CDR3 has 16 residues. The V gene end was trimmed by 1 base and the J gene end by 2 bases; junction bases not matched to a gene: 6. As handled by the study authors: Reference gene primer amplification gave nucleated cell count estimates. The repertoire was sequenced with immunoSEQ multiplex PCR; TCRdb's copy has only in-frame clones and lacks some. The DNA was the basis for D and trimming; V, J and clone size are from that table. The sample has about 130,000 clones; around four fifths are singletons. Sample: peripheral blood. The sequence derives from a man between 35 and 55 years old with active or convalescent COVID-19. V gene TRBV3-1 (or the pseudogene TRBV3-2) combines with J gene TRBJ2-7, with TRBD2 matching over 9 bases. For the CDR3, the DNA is TGTGCCAGCAGCCAAGCGGGCGGGGGGGGACCCTACGAGCAGTACTTC. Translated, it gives CASSQAGGGGPYEQYF.